This T cell receptor beta chain derives from a study of blood T cell repertoires in COVID-19 (TCRdb year 2020). With regard to the full study: Samples covering the acute and convalescent phases of COVID-19 were provided by collaborators in the United States, Italy and Spain. The material from the prospective study consisted of cDNA or gDNA derived from T cells, B-cell-depleted T cells, or PBMCs. The dataset comprised deeply sampled blood TCRbeta repertoires from subjects exposed to, actively infected with, or recovered from COVID-19. The repertoires were made available in a free public database intended to serve as a resource for research on the immune response to SARS-CoV-2. The samples were drawn from the first 160 participants of the ongoing ImmuneRACE study and from 1,254 subjects provided by 6 global collaborators. A de-identified subject ID, COVID-19 status, age in years and sex were almost always included in the sample metadata. HLA class I and class II types, where available, came from metadata supplied by the sample provider rather than from assay-based typing.

The immunoSEQ Assay, a bias-controlled multiplex PCR, was used to amplify TCRbeta CDR3 regions from genomic DNA. The authors' pipeline ran thus. Within the assay, amplification of reference gene primers was used to estimate how many nucleated cells each sample contained. To quantify the absolute abundance of each unique TCRbeta CDR3 rearrangement, sequence reads were collapsed and filtered. For each sample, productive Simpson clonality was calculated by taking the square root of Simpson's diversity index across productive rearrangements. The source is immuneACCESS, and TCRdb retained only in-frame sequences with V and J called. Part of the clones is not carried over; for the studies checked, unresolved V genes explain less than half of this, and the remainder is unexplained. Clonal size and the V and J genes are those of that table, whereas D and trimming came from the DNA. This sample holds around 230,000 clones; around four fifths were observed only once. The ten top clones hold under 3% of the sample.

CDR1 is given as SGHNT and CDR2 as YYREEE, both from the germline V gene (reference sequence). V is reduced by 6 bases and J by 8 bases, leaving a spacing of 15 bases between them. Including the terminal cysteine and phenylalanine, the CDR3 comprises 14 residues. Only the CDR3 DNA is retained, 42 bases long and in frame from the first base. Study-wide conclusions, independent of this receptor: The quantity of clinical and demographic metadata differed by source and by participant and was supplied without curation.

Each collaborating institution followed its own protocols to collect whole blood in K2EDTA tubes. For TCRbeta analysis, collaborators shipped samples as frozen whole blood, isolated PBMCs, or DNA extracted from either of those sample types. Of note for this clone: Its antigen target is currently unknown. Base qualities are not recorded, but no much larger clone differs from it by a single base.

This sequence originates from a woman aged 65 to 85 with active or convalescent COVID-19. The chain is made from TRBV5-4 and TRBJ1-6; TRBD1 is perhaps the D gene, given 6 matching bases. Input material: peripheral blood. CDR3 region: CASTKDRGDSPLHF. The nucleotides are TGTGCCAGCACCAAGGACAGAGGGGATTCACCCCTCCACTTT.